This T cell receptor (beta chain) was found in a study of blood T cell repertoires in COVID-19. As for the study in general: Samples came from the United States, Italy and Spain, spanning acute and convalescent COVID-19. Sources were T cells, B-cell-depleted T cells, or PBMCs; the material itself was cDNA or gDNA.

Profiling relied on immunoSEQ multiplex PCR, and the TCRdb table lists in-frame clones only, not all of them. The repertoire consists of about 60,000 clones, with over 80% occurring once and the leading ten covering about 38%. The sequenced material came from peripheral blood. The source is a human donor in a cohort sampled during active COVID-19.

DNA of the CDR3: TGCGCCAGCAGCCTGTGGGGTAGCGGGGGTAGCACCGGGGAGCTGTTTTTT. Translation gives CASSLWGSGGSTGELFF. This rearrangement joins TRBV4-1 to TRBJ2-2; the match to TRBD2 covers 9 bases. The CDR3 spans 17 residues. Germline V gives CDR1 MGHRA, CDR2 YSYEKL. Trimming at V came to 4 bases and at J to 4 bases, leaving 10 bases not matched to a gene.